What follows describes a single T cell receptor (beta chain). This sample was taken from a study of response to subunit inactivated influenza vaccine. Germline V lookup: CDR1 SGHRS, CDR2 YFSETQ. The CDR3 is 14 residues long. V was clipped by 3 bases and J by 6 bases, with 15 bases between them. MiXCR, run by TCRdb on the RT-PCR reads, gives a single entry per CDR3 protein. The repertoire has 500,000 to 600,000 distinct CDR3 sequences, 10% to 15% of them found once; the top ten carry around 13%. The chain has TRBV5-1 and TRBJ1-1; D unresolved. The TCR sequence derives from a man aged 50-59 years who received an inactivated influenza vaccine. The sequences come from PBMCs from blood, collected roughly 46 days after vaccination. This CDR3 is CASSSRGERAEAFF. In DNA form, the CDR3 reads TGCGCCAGCAGCTCCCGGGGAGAGAGGGCTGAAGCTTTCTTT.